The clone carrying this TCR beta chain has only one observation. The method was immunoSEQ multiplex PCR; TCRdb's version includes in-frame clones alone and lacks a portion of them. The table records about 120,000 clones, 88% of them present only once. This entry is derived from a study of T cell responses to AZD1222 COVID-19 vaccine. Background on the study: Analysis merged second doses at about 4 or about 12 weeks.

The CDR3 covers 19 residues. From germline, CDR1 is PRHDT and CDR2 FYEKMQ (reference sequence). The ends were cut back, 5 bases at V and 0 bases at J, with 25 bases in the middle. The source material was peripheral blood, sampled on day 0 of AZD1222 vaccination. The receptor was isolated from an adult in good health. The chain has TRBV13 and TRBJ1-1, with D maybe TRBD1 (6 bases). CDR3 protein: CASSQTDRRGVSVNTEAFF. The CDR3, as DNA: TGTGCCAGCAGCCAAACAGACAGGCGGGGGGTCTCCGTGAACACTGAAGCTTTCTTT.